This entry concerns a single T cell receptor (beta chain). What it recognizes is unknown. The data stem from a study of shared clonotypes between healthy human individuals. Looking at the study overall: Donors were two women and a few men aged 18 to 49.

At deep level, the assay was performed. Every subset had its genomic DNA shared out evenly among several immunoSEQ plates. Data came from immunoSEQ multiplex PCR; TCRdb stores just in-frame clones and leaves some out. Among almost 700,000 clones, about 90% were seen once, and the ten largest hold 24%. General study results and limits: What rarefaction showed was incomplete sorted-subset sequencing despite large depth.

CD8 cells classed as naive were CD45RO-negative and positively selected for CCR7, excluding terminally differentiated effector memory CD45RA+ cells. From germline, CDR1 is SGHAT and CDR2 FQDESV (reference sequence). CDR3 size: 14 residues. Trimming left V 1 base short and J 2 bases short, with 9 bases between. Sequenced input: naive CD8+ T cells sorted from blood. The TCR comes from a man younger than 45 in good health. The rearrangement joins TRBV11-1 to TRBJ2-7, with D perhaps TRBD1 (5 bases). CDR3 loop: CASSLELGPYEQYF. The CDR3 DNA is TGTGCCAGCAGCTTAGAGCTGGGGCCCTACGAGCAGTACTTC. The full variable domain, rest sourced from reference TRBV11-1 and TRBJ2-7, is EAEVAQSPRYKITEKSQAVAFWCDPISGHATLYWYRQILGQGPELLVQFQDESVVDDSQLPKDRFSAERLKGVDSTLKIQPAELGDSAMYLCASSLELGPYEQYFGPGTRLTVT.